The rows below give T cell receptor beta chains drawn from one sample of a study of graft-versus-host responses after intestinal transplantation. Antigens for these TCRs are unknown. Generated by immunoSEQ multiplex PCR, the TCRdb table keeps only in-frame clones and is missing some. The table lists approximately 100,000 clones, more than 85% of them singletons. This sample comprised unstimulated CD4+ T cells sorted from spleen or lymph node cells, obtained before intestinal transplant. The receptors originated from a human donor who received an intestinal transplant. CDR3s include the opening cysteine and the closing phenylalanine or tryptophan. Fields, in order: J gene, V gene, CDR3 protein.

TRBJ2-5 | TRBV5-4 | CASSLLGQETQYF
TRBJ2-1 | TRBV5-1 | CASSLLGLESYNEQFF
TRBJ1-4 | TRBV11-2 | CASSPWTGRDEKLFF
TRBJ1-4 | TRBV13 | CASSRQGSRNEKLFF
TRBJ1-1 | TRBV20-1 | CSARDNTEAFF
TRBJ1-1 | TRBV5-1 | CASSLAGNTEAFF
TRBJ1-6 | TRBV2 | CASSEGDSAYNSPLHF
TRBJ2-7 | TRBV6-1 | CASTRNWVYEQYF
TRBJ1-5 | TRBV10-2 | CASSENRGTGSNQPQHF
TRBJ2-7 | TRBV7-2 | CASSLASSDYEQYF
TRBJ2-4 | TRBV28 | CASSLRLEKVAKNIQYF
TRBJ2-1 | TRBV2 | CASHRTEVNNEQFF
TRBJ1-3 | TRBV5-1 | CASSFLGQSSGNTIYF
TRBJ2-1 | TRBV6-5 | CASSSGRPLNEQFF
TRBJ1-1 | TRBV6-6 | CASSYVSPDTEAFF
TRBJ1-3 | TRBV4-1 | CASSQEPAISGNTIYF
TRBJ1-1 | TRBV5-6 | CASSFKVHTEAFF
TRBJ2-7 | TRBV6-5 | CASSPAWRMQYF
TRBJ1-3 | TRBV4-1 | CASSQLQGRGNTIYF
TRBJ1-2 | TRBV28 | CASSLALGQSYGYTF
TRBJ2-7 | TRBV5-1 | CASSLGLPRNSYEQYF
TRBJ1-5 | TRBV28 | CASSRAGVGQPQHF
TRBJ2-1 | TRBV7-9 | CASSSTVYNEQFF
TRBJ2-7 | TRBV6-6 | CASSYYRGSEQYF
TRBJ1-6 | TRBV6-1 | CASSGGQGNSPLHF
TRBJ1-5 | TRBV7-2 | CASSLRGQPQHF
TRBJ1-1 | TRBV7-2 | CASSLDGSTEAFF
TRBJ1-3 | TRBV6-1 | CASRRLSGNTIYF
TRBJ2-2 | TRBV5-1 | CASTTGTIGTGELFF
TRBJ1-5 | TRBV28 | CASSTVGASQPQHF
TRBJ2-2 | TRBV18 | CASSRRPAGIANTGELFF
TRBJ2-1 | TRBV7-9 | CASSGLQGLTYNEQFF
TRBJ2-7 | TRBV5-1 | CASSNLAPAREQYF
TRBJ1-3 | TRBV6-5 | CASRHDSSSGNTIYF
TRBJ2-7 | TRBV5-1 | CASSADRLHYEQYF
TRBJ1-6 | TRBV18 | CASSRMVQGLELENSPLHF
TRBJ2-7 | TRBV4-2 | CASSQAASGGTYEQYF
TRBJ2-2 | TRBV10-2 | CASSDQAGNTGELFF
TRBJ1-3 | TRBV5-6 | CASSTDTIYF
TRBJ2-3 | TRBV7-9 | CASSLLGATDTQYF
TRBJ2-3 | TRBV2 | CASSVVQATDTQYF
TRBJ2-7 | TRBV6-5 | CASRQGYEQYF
TRBJ2-1 | TRBV7-6 | CASSLRGGALVDEQFF
TRBJ2-3 | TRBV7-9 | CASSTTVSTDTQYF
TRBJ2-3 | TRBV5-4 | CASSLGQWEDTQYF
TRBJ1-2 | TRBV27 | CASSLGSPIYGYTF
TRBJ2-5 | TRBV7-2 | CASSRGRDRQETQYF
TRBJ1-1 | TRBV29-1 | CSDLRTGQTNNTEAFF
TRBJ1-1 | TRBV6-5 | CASKQHQGSQGAFF
TRBJ2-2 | TRBV5-5 | CASSLKLTLVGIGELFF
TRBJ2-3 | TRBV5-1 | CASSLGWLAESTDTQYF
TRBJ1-2 | TRBV19 | CATVQGPQANYGYTF
TRBJ2-5 | TRBV6-5 | CASSYSRPAWETQYF
TRBJ2-3 | TRBV19 | CASSTPRQGEVTDTQYF